Below, 29 T cell receptor beta chains from the same sample are listed, as sequenced in a study of blood T cells in healthy people across ages. A J-beta primer mix and a sample-barcoded 5' primer were used in a second PCR of about 7 to 12 cycles. TCRdb re-called the 5' RACE reads with MiXCR, one entry per CDR3 protein. The table includes over a million distinct CDR3 sequences, more than 35% detected once. Material: blood. These receptors were collected from a woman in her sixties in good health.

This clonotype was seen a few times. The gene calls are TRBV7-2 and TRBJ2-3; 7 bases agree with TRBD2. V was clipped by 2 bases and J by 1 base; unmatched bases: 3. Per the germline V gene, CDR1 is SGHTA and CDR2 is FQGNSA. The CDR3 sequence is 15 residues long. The CDR3 here is CASSLTSARTDTQYF. The CDR3 DNA is TGTGCCAGCAGCTTAACTAGCGCGCGCACAGATACGCAGTATTTT.

The chain joins TRBV24-1 to TRBJ2-1, with D perhaps TRBD1 (6 bases). From germline, CDR1 is KGHDR and CDR2 SFDVKD. CDR3 size: 16 residues. Trimming shortened V by 3 bases and J by 3 bases, and 14 bases separated the two germline ends. CDR3 sequence: CATSDPTGSGYNEQFF. The CDR3 coding sequence is TGTGCCACCAGTGATCCTACAGGGTCCGGCTACAATGAGCAGTTCTTC.

The chain has TRBV4-2 and TRBJ2-5; no clear D gene. The last part of the DNA fits TRBJ2-7 better; the J call may be wrong. The CDR3 is 14 residues long. Germline CDR1 LGHNA, CDR2 YNFKEQ. In DNA form, the CDR3 reads TGTGCCAGCAGCTTGGGTCTGGTGGACTACGAGCAGTACTTC. This gives the protein CASSLGLVDYEQYF.

Comment on this clonotype: An end of the junction differs from the germline gene, which may be a read error. V usage is TRBV27 and J usage is TRBJ2-1; weak D call: TRBD2 (7 bases). The CDR3 runs to 15 residues. CDR1 and CDR2 (germline): MNHEY, SMNVEV (reference sequence). The CDR3 DNA is TGCGCCAGCAGTTCTATAAGGGGGGGAGACAATGAGCAGTTCTTC. It codes for CASSSIRGGDNEQFF.

The chain links TRBV20-1 to TRBJ1-4; 10 bases match TRBD1. Trimming at V came to 8 bases and at J to 6 bases, leaving 12 bases not matched to a gene. This CDR3 comprises 15 residues. Germline CDR1 DFQATT, CDR2 SNEGSKA (reference sequence). The CDR3 protein is CSTSGTGEGDEKLFF. The CDR3 nucleotides read TGCAGTACCTCCGGGACAGGGGAGGGCGATGAAAAACTGTTTTTT.

This clonotype was seen more than once but under ten times. The chain couples TRBV7-2 to TRBJ2-1; TRBD1 matches 7 bases. The V gene end was trimmed by 5 bases and the J gene end by 8 bases; junction bases not matched to a gene: 3. The length of the CDR3 is 12 residues. Germline assignment: CDR1 SGHTA and CDR2 FQGNSA. CDR3 DNA: TGTGCCAGCAGCCACAGGGGCTATGAGCAGTTCTTC. Amino acids: CASSHRGYEQFF.

As concerns this clonotype: An end of the junction differs from the germline gene, which may be a read error. The chain employs TRBV5-1 and TRBJ1-2, with D possibly matching TRBD1 (6 bases). The CDR3 has 14 amino acids. Germline V gives CDR1 SGHRS, CDR2 YFSETQ. CDR3: CASSSDRRDYGFTF. In nucleotides, the CDR3 is TGCGCCAGCAGCTCCGACAGGAGAGACTATGGCTTCACCTTC. The variable domain in full, with the rest retrieved from reference TRBV5-1 and TRBJ1-2, is KAGVTQTPRYLIKTRGQQVTLSCSPISGHRSVSWYQQTPGQGLQFLFEYFSETQRNKGNFPGRFSGRQFSNSRSEMNVSTLELGDSALYLCASSSDRRDYGFTFGSGTRLTVV.

This clonotype was observed a handful of times. The J gene is TRBJ2-1, the V gene TRBV5-6; D is possibly TRBD2 (5 bases). This CDR3 is built from 14 residues. V was cut by 2 bases and J by 6 bases, with 12 bases left in between. Germline-derived CDR1 and CDR2 are SGHDT and YYEEEE. The CDR3 spells CASSFYRGANEQFF. The CDR3 nucleotides are TGTGCCAGCAGCTTTTATCGGGGAGCCAATGAGCAGTTCTTC.

The V gene is TRBV27, the J gene TRBJ2-4; 11 bases map to TRBD1. The DNA end is more similar to TRBJ2-7, so the J call may be wrong. The length of the CDR3 is 14 residues. Germline CDR1 is MNHEY and CDR2 is SMNVEV (reference sequence). The CDR3 DNA sequence: TGTGCCAGCAGTATACGGACAGGGGGCGACGAGCAGTACTTC. Translated, it gives CASSIRTGGDEQYF.

This chain connects TRBV10-2 to TRBJ2-5, with 9 nucleotides matching TRBD2. Germline lookup yields CDR1 WSHSY and CDR2 SAAADI. The CDR3 sequence is 16 residues long. V lost 4 bases and J lost 5; bases outside the gene matches: 11. CDR3 amino acids: CASSGILSGRGETQYF. CDR3 bases: TGCGCCAGCAGTGGGATTCTTAGCGGGAGAGGGGAGACCCAGTACTTC.

The rearrangement joins TRBV5-6 to TRBJ2-1, with 10 bases lining up with TRBD2. Trimming cost V 0 bases and J 9 bases; bases outside gene matches: 3. The germline gives CDR1 SGHDT, CDR2 YYEEEE. The CDR3 length is 14 residues. The CDR3 is CASSLVLAGAEQFF. The CDR3 nucleotides read TGTGCCAGCAGCTTGGTGCTAGCGGGAGCTGAGCAGTTCTTC.

CDR3 sequence (DNA): TGTGCCAGCACCCTGCGGACAGCAGGCCCCTATGGCTACACCTTC. Translation: CASTLRTAGPYGYTF. The chain links TRBV6-6 to TRBJ1-2; a weak D match, TRBD1 (6 bases). Germline lookup yields CDR1 MNHNY and CDR2 SVGAGI (reference sequence). The V gene lost 7 bases and the J gene lost 4 bases, with 19 bases spanning the gap. The CDR3 totals 15 residues.

The genes are TRBV29-1 and TRBJ2-5, with unresolved D. The end of the DNA fits TRBJ2-7 better, so the J call may be wrong. The CDR3 sequence is 12 residues long. Germline CDR1 SQVTM, CDR2 ANQGSEA. The CDR3 DNA reads as TGCAGCGTTGAAGATGGGGTGGCCGAGCAGTACTTC. It specifies CSVEDGVAEQYF.

The chain couples TRBV20-1 to TRBJ2-1; no definite D call. V was shortened by 3 bases and J by 1 base, with 7 bases between the two germline ends. The CDR3 sequence is 13 residues long. CDR1 and CDR2 (germline): DFQATT, SNEGSKA (reference sequence). The CDR3 DNA reads TGCAGTGCTAGTTGGGTTTCCTACAATGAGCAGTTCTTC. Translation: CSASWVSYNEQFF.

This clonotype was observed a few times. The V call is TRBV7-2, the J call TRBJ2-7; TRBD2 agrees at 9 bases. The junction had 5 bases not matched to a gene; V was cut back by 5 bases and J by 3 bases. The CDR3 totals 14 residues. The germline CDR1 and CDR2 sequences are SGHTA and FQGNSA. The CDR3 DNA reads TGTGCCAGCAGCCCACCGACTAGCGGCTACGAGCAGTACTTC. It encodes CASSPPTSGYEQYF. The full variable domain, completed using reference TRBV7-2 and TRBJ2-7, is GAGVSQSPSNKVTEKGKDVELRCDPISGHTALYWYRQSLGQGLEFLIYFQGNSAPDKSGLPSDRFSAERTGGSVSTLTIQRTQQEDSAVYLCASSPPTSGYEQYFGPGTRLTVT.

This clonotype was recorded only once. This chain joins TRBV6-1 and TRBJ2-5; 11 bases map to TRBD1. Judging by the DNA end, TRBJ2-7 fits better; the J call may be wrong. Germline lookup yields CDR1 MNHNS and CDR2 SASEGT. CDR3 length equals 16 residues. DNA of the CDR3: TGTGCCAGCAGTGAAGATACAGGACAGGGGGCATACGAGCAGTACTTC. The encoded protein is CASSEDTGQGAYEQYF.

This sequence joins TRBV20-1 and TRBJ2-5, with 7 bases that match TRBD1. Germline V gene sequence: CDR1 DFQATT, CDR2 SNEGSKA (reference sequence). Trimming cost V 5 bases and J 4 bases; bases outside gene matches: 10. The CDR3 runs 14 residues. CDR3 in amino acids: CSAERQGSRETQYF. The CDR3 region has the DNA TGCAGTGCTGAGAGACAGGGTTCGCGAGAGACCCAGTACTTC.

In DNA form, the CDR3 reads TGTGCCAGCAGCCTCGGGGGGGACACAGATACGCAGTATTTT. This encodes CASSLGGDTDTQYF. The chain couples TRBV11-2 to TRBJ2-3; 8 positions match TRBD2. The J segment lost 2 bases and the V segment lost 5 bases, leaving 3 bases of the junction unmatched. Germline CDR1 and CDR2: SGHAT and FQNNGV. This CDR3 spans 14 amino acids.

The CDR3 bases are TGTGCCAGCAGCCTTGACCCCTGGAGCACCGGGGAGCTGTTTTTT. Protein: CASSLDPWSTGELFF. This sequence joins TRBV6-2 or TRBV6-3 and TRBJ2-2; D is unclear. The length of the CDR3 is 15 residues. Trimming removed 6 bases from V and 4 bases from J, with 15 bases in between. Germline CDR1 MNHEY, CDR2 SVGEGT.

The CDR3: CASSHRTGGNGYTF. In DNA, the CDR3 is TGTGCCAGCAGCCATAGGACAGGGGGCAATGGCTACACCTTC. V gene TRBV3-1 combines with J gene TRBJ1-2; 11 bases align to TRBD1. The CDR3 consists of 14 residues. J lost 6 bases, V lost 3 bases, and 3 bases had no gene match. Germline assignment: CDR1 LGHDT and CDR2 YNNKEL (reference sequence).

Worth noting for this clonotype: The junction departs from germline at one end; a sequencing error may be responsible. The chain links TRBV6-5 to TRBJ2-4; D remains unclear. The CDR3 sequence is 11 residues long. Germline V gene lookup returns CDR1 MNHEY and CDR2 SVGAGI. The CDR3 protein is CTSSSFYKQYF. CDR3 nucleotide sequence: TGTACCAGCAGTAGCTTCTACAAGCAGTACTTC.

CDR3 amino acids: CASRHSSGSWDEQFF. The CDR3 nucleotides are TGTGCCAGCAGGCATTCTAGCGGGAGCTGGGATGAGCAGTTCTTC. The chain uses TRBV12-3 or TRBV12-4 and TRBJ2-1; 10 bases agree with TRBD2. The CDR3 covers 15 residues. V shed 6 bases, J shed 8 bases, and the junction held 10 bases outside the gene matches.

The V call is TRBV12-5, the J call TRBJ2-1, with 10 bases that match TRBD2. The CDR3 loop spans 18 amino acids. Germline trimming cut 3 bases from V and 5 bases from J; bases unmatched to any gene: 13. The germline CDR1 and CDR2 sequences are LGHNT and FRNRAP. CDR3 loop: CASGFRLAGVGWDNEQFF. The CDR3 DNA reads as TGTGCTAGTGGTTTCAGGCTAGCGGGAGTCGGGTGGGACAATGAGCAGTTCTTC.

The rearrangement uses TRBV7-8 and TRBJ2-5; 14 nucleotides align to TRBD2. This CDR3 has 15 residues. The germline gives CDR1 SGHVS, CDR2 FQNEAQ. Trimming removed 6 bases from V and 3 bases from J; junction bases left unmatched: 3. The CDR3 sequence: CASSGTSGGKETQYF. Here the CDR3 DNA reads TGTGCCAGCAGTGGGACTAGCGGGGGTAAAGAGACCCAGTACTTC.

This clonotype occurred many times. The chain combines TRBV9 with TRBJ2-5; D is possibly TRBD1 (5 bases). This CDR3 is built from 15 residues. V was trimmed by 0 bases and J by 1 base, leaving 10 bases between them. Germline V CDR1 and CDR2: SGDLS, YYNGEE. The CDR3 DNA reads as TGTGCCAGCAGCGTAGCCCCAGGGCCCCAAGAGACCCAGTACTTC. Translation gives CASSVAPGPQETQYF.

The rearrangement uses TRBV29-1 and TRBJ2-4, with TRBD2 identical over 9 bases. The CDR3 length is 13 residues. The V segment lost 7 bases and the J segment 13 bases; nucleotides outside the gene matches: 14. Germline V CDR1 and CDR2: SQVTM, ANQGSEA. The CDR3 region is CSALSSGTWEQYF. In DNA form, the CDR3 reads TGCAGCGCCCTCTCTAGCGGGACGTGGGAGCAGTACTTC.

Note on this clonotype: A much larger clone sits a single nucleotide away, making a read error possible. J is TRBJ2-7 and V is TRBV4-1; 8 positions agree with TRBD2. V was pared by 1 base and J by 0 bases, with 8 bases of the junction left unmatched. CDR3 length: 17 residues. CDR1 and CDR2 (germline): MGHRA, YSYEKL. CDR3 loop: CASSQGFSSGSSYEQYF. CDR3 DNA: TGCGCCAGCAGCCAAGGTTTCTCGAGCGGGAGCTCCTACGAGCAGTACTTC.

The V call is TRBV2, the J call TRBJ2-3, with D perhaps TRBD2 (5 bases). Germline-derived CDR1 and CDR2 are SNHLY and FYNNEI. This CDR3 comprises 14 residues. Deletions cut 8 bases from V and 1 base from J, with 13 bases between. CDR3 protein: CASEAGTRTDTQYF. CDR3 bases: TGTGCCAGCGAGGCGGGTACACGCACAGATACGCAGTATTTT. Full variable domain (missing parts from reference TRBV2 and TRBJ2-3): EPEVTQTPSHQVTQMGQEVILRCVPISNHLYFYWYRQILGQKVEFLVSFYNNEISEKSEIFDDQFSVERPDGSNFTLKIRSTKLEDSAMYFCASEAGTRTDTQYFGPGTRLTVL.

In this sample, this clonotype turned up a few times. This chain connects TRBV12-3 or TRBV12-4 to TRBJ1-2, with D uncertain. The CDR3 is 12 residues long. The V end was cut by 3 bases, the J end by 6 bases, with 8 bases between. CDR3: CASSLDGHGYTF. The CDR3 nucleotides read TGTGCCAGCAGTTTGGACGGCCATGGCTACACCTTC.